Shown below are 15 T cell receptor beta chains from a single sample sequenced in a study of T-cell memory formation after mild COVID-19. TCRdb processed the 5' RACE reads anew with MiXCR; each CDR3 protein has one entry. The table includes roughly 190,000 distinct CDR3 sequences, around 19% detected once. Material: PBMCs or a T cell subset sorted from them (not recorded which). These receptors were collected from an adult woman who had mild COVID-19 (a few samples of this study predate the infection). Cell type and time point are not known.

The CDR3 nucleotides read TGTGCCAGCAGCCAAGACAGGGCACCTTACAATGAGCAGTTCTTC. Amino acid sequence: CASSQDRAPYNEQFF. The chain carries TRBV3-1 and TRBJ2-1; TRBD1 might be the D (5 bases). CDR3 length: 15 amino acids. The V gene's germline CDR1 is LGHDT and CDR2 YNNKEL (reference sequence). The V and J ends lost 0 bases and 4 bases respectively, with 10 bases between them.

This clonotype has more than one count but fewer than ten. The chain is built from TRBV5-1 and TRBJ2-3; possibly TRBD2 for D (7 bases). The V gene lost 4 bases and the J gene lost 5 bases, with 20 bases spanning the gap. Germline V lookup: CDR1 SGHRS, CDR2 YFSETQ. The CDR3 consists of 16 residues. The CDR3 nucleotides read TGCGCCAGCAGCGCGCTACGGGGGGCTGTTGGAGATACGCAGTATTTT. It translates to CASSALRGAVGDTQYF.

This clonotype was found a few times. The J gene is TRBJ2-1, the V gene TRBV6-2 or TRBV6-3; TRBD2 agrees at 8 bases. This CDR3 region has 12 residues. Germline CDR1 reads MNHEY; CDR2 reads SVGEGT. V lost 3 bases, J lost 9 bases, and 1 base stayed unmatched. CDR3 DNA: TGTGCCAGCAGTTATGCGGGGGGTGAGCAGTTCTTC. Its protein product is CASSYAGGEQFF.

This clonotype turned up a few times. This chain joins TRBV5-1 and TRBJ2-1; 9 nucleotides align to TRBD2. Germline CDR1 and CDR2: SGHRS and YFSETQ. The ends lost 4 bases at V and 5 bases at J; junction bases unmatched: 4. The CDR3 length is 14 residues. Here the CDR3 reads CASSPGTSHNEQFF. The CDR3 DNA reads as TGCGCCAGCAGCCCCGGGACTAGCCACAATGAGCAGTTCTTC.

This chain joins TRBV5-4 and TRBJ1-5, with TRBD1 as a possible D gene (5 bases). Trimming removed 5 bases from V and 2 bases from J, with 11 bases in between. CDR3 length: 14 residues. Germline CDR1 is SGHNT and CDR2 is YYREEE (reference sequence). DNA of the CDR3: TGTGCCAGCAGTCGGGGAGGGGGCAATCAGCCCCAGCATTTT. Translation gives CASSRGGGNQPQHF.

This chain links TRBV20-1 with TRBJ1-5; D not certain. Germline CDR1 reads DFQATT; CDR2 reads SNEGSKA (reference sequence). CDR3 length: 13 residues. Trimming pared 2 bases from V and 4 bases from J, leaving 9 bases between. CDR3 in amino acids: CSARPYPNQPQHF. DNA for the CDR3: TGCAGTGCTAGACCCTACCCAAATCAGCCCCAGCATTTT.

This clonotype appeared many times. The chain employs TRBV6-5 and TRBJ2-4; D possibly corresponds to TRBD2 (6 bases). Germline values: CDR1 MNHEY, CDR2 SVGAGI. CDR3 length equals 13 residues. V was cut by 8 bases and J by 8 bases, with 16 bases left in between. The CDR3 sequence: CASGVKWGDIQYF. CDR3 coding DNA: TGTGCCAGCGGCGTGAAGTGGGGGGACATTCAGTACTTC.

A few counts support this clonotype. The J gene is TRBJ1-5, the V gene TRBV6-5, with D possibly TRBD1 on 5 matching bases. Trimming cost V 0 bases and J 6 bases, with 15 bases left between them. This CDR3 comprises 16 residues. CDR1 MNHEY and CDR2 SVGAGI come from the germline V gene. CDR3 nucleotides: TGTGCCAGCAGTTACTCGGGGCGAGGGGAGGGTCAGCCCCAGCATTTT. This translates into CASSYSGRGEGQPQHF.

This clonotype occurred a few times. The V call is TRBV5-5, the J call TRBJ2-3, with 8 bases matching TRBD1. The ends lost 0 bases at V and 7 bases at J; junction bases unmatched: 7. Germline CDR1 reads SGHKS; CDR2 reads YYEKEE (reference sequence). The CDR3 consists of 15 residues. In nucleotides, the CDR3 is TGTGCCAGCAGCTTGGGCTTCGACAGGGGAAATACGCAGTATTTT. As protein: CASSLGFDRGNTQYF. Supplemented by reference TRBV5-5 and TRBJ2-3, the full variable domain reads DAGVTQSPTHLIKTRGQQVTLRCSPISGHKSVSWYQQVLGQGPQFIFQYYEKEERGRGNFPDRFSARQFPNYSSELNVNALLLGDSALYLCASSLGFDRGNTQYFGPGTRLTVL.

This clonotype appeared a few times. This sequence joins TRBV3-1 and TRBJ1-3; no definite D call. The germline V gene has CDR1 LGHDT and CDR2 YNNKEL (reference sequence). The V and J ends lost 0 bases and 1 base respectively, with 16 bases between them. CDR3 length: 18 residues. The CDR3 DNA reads TGTGCCAGCAGCCAAGATGCGCTCAGGAGGAAGTCTGGAAACACCATATATTTT. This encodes CASSQDALRRKSGNTIYF.

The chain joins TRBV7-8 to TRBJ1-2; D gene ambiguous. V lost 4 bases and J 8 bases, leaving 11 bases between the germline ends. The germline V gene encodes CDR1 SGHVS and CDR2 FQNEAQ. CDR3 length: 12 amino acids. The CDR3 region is CASSSPQRGYTF. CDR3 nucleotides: TGTGCCAGCAGCTCCCCCCAGAGAGGCTACACCTTC.

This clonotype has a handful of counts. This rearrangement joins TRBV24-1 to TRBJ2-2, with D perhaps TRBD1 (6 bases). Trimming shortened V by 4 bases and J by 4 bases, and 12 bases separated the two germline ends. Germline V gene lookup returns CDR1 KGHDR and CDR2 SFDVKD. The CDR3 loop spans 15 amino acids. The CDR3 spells CATSDLTGPTGELFF. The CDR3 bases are TGTGCCACCAGTGACCTTACAGGGCCCACCGGGGAGCTGTTTTTT.

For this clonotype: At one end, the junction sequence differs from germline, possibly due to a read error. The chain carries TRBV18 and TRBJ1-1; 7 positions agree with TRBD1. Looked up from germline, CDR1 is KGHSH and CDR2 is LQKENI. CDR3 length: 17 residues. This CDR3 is CASSPDLGGRLKTEAFF. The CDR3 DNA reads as TGTGCCAGCTCCCCTGATCTAGGGGGCCGGTTGAAAACTGAAGCTTTCTTT.

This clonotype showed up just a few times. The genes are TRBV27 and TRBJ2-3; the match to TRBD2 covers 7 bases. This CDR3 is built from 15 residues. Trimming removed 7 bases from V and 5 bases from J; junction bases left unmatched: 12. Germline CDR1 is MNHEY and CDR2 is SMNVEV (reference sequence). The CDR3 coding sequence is TGTGCCAGCATCTTACGGGAGGAGCGTGGAGATACGCAGTATTTT. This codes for CASILREERGDTQYF.

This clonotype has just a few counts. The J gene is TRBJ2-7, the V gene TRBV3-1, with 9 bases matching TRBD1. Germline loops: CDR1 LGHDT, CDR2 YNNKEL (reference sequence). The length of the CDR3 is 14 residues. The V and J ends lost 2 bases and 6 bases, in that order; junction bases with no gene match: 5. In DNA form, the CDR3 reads TGTGCCAGCAGCCAAAGGACGGACAGGGGCGAGCAGTACTTC. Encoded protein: CASSQRTDRGEQYF.